This TCR beta chain was profiled in a study of Ad26.COV2.S vaccination and SARS-CoV-2 variants. Study overall: Doses of Ad26.COV2.S were injected into muscle once or twice, 56 days apart.

Trimming shortened V by 1 base and J by 5 bases, and 14 bases separated the two germline ends. CDR3 length equals 15 residues. Germline lookup yields CDR1 SGHAT and CDR2 FQNNGV. Using immunoSEQ multiplex PCR, the repertoire was profiled, and TCRdb retains in-frame clones only, with some absent. The sample carries approximately 350,000 clones, roughly 87% recorded once. Treatment denoted: over 15 received Ad26.COV2.S at low or high dose, single or two shots; roughly 5 received placebo; per-sample allocation not given. Following the first vaccine or placebo injection, samples were taken on day 63. This receptor was taken from a person aged 18-65 years who received the Ad26.COV2.S COVID-19 vaccine or a placebo. The sequencing used peripheral blood, collected in a trial of Ad26.COV2.S vaccine versus placebo. This chain links TRBV11-2 with TRBJ1-1; D is ambiguous. The CDR3: CASSLGIGRETEAFF. The DNA for the CDR3 is TGTGCCAGCAGCTTAGGCATTGGCCGGGAGACTGAAGCTTTCTTT.